This T cell receptor beta chain was sequenced for a study of CD8+CD57+ T cells in acquired aplastic anemia listed by TCRdb under 2018. For the study in its entirety: Extracted DNA from sorted CD4+ and CD8+ cells averaged around 3.4 ug, ranging from roughly 0.17 to 27.4 ug. For healthy donor samples, the average read count was about 9.9 million for CD4+ cells and 11.0 million for CD8+ cells. What the research found in general, with its limitations: No significant difference in CD8+ Simpson's diversity was found between patients and healthy controls (P=0.060). Although roughly 30 CD8+ CDR3 sequences were shared by patients and controls, these sequences appeared highly expressed in patients and within the immunodominant clones of patients.

This clonotype came up a few times. Its antigen is still unknown. This may stem from a read error, because a much larger clone lies one nucleotide away. TCR beta VDJ combination and CDR3 sequence profiling used genomic DNA as the template. An Illumina HiSeq 2000 was used for TCR repertoire sequencing. The authors processed their data as follows. TRBV/TRBJ rearrangement plots, CDR3 size and DJ length profiles, and Simpson's diversity index were used to assess repertoires. Whichever DNA sequence was most abundant in the deep sequencing data was defined as the immunodominant clone. CDR3 amino acid sequences were screened for sharing across subjects and compared with published repertoires and the VDJdb database. Using fastp at Q25 and MiXCR, TCRdb reprocessed the public reads and kept productive beta chains. Rows are combined by CDR3 protein, so each entry shows the most common genes and DNA. The V and J calls follow TCRdb's processing rather than the paper's. Within this sample are more than 100,000 distinct CDR3 sequences, with around 50% of them counted one time only. About 2.5% of the sample goes to the ten largest clones.

In the study, sorted CD4+ and CD8+ blood T cells from patients with severe aplastic anemia and from healthy subjects underwent deep sequencing of TCR repertoires. Ficoll-Paque density gradient centrifugation was used to isolate peripheral blood mononuclear cells. Before DNA extraction, CD4+ and CD8+ T cells were sorted by FACS or by magnetic beads. CDR1 and CDR2, per the germline V gene, are SNHLY and FYNNEI. V drops 5 bases and J drops 7 bases, leaving 20 bases in between. The CDR3 holds 15 amino acids from the cysteine to the phenylalanine. Here the CDR3 DNA is all that survives: 45 bases in frame from base 1.

The sample comprised sorted CD4+, CD8+, or CD8+CD57+ T cells (not recorded which) from PBMCs. This receptor was obtained from a human donor in good health, serving as a control. The sequence joins TRBV2 to TRBJ1-2; no D gene can be assigned with confidence. The DNA is TGTGCCAGCAGTTACTCTTTGGGAAGTGGCTGTGGCTACACCTTC. This codes for CASSYSLGSGCGYTF.